The T cell receptor beta chain under discussion was sequenced for a study of neurological immune-mediated disorders. Synthesis of cDNA was carried out by template-switch 5'RACE. The reaction used 10-nucleotide random UMIs. TCRdb called the 5' RACE reads again in MiXCR, with one record for every CDR3 protein. The sample contains 30,000 or so distinct CDR3 sequences, roughly 15% of which appear only once. Germline V gene lookup returns CDR1 SGHRS and CDR2 YFSETQ. The CDR3 contains 14 residues. Trimming took off 5 bases at V and 0 bases at J, with 12 bases between the two ends. This clonotype occurred many times.

The receptor comes from a man between 65 and 85 years old in good health. The J gene is TRBJ2-7, the V gene TRBV5-1; tentative D call: TRBD2 (6 bases). The sequencing input was PBMCs. Here the CDR3 DNA reads TGCGCCAGCAGACTGTCCGGGAGCTCCTACGAGCAGTACTTC. This translates into CASRLSGSSYEQYF. The variable domain in full, completed from reference TRBV5-1 and TRBJ2-7, reads KAGVTQTPRYLIKTRGQQVTLSCSPISGHRSVSWYQQTPGQGLQFLFEYFSETQRNKGNFPGRFSGRQFSNSRSEMNVSTLELGDSALYLCASRLSGSSYEQYFGPGTRLTVT.